The 11 T cell receptor beta chains below come from one sample, sequenced in a study of OX40 agonist ivuxolimab in advanced cancers. Some clones are missing from TCRdb's copy, which holds only in-frame ones; the method was immunoSEQ multiplex PCR. The data contain about 76,000 clones, roughly 85% of them singletons. The sequencing used CD4+ or CD8+ T cells sorted from blood, collected in a trial of the OX40 agonist ivuxolimab. The receptors shown here come from an adult with an advanced solid tumor such as melanoma, head and neck, liver or kidney cancer.

About this clone itself: This same CDR3 is encoded by further DNA sequences in the sample. The chain joins TRBV27 to TRBJ2-5; 11 bases map to TRBD1. The germline V gene encodes CDR1 MNHEY and CDR2 SMNVEV (reference sequence). The CDR3 contains 15 residues. J lost 5 bases, V lost 6 bases, and 8 bases had no gene match. This CDR3 is CASSLGQGARETQYF. The CDR3 bases are TGTGCCAGCAGCCTAGGACAGGGGGCGCGCGAGACCCAGTACTTC.

The gene calls are TRBV5-6 and TRBJ2-7; D gene uncertain. V lost 3 bases, J lost 6 bases, and 10 bases lay in between. The CDR3 length is 12 residues. CDR1 is SGHDT, CDR2 YYEEEE, per germline. CDR3 protein: CASSSTVVEQYF. The DNA of the CDR3 is TGTGCCAGCAGCTCGACCGTGGTCGAGCAGTACTTC.

A few counts support this clone. The V gene is TRBV7-2, the J gene TRBJ1-1, with a weak D call TRBD1 (6 bases). Per germline, CDR1 SGHTA and CDR2 FQGNSA. The CDR3 loop spans 13 amino acids. V lost 5 bases, J lost 7 bases, and 14 bases lay in between. CDR3 sequence: CASSIMLDSEAFF. As DNA, the CDR3 is TGTGCCAGCAGCATTATGCTGGACAGTGAAGCTTTCTTT.

The chain joins TRBV6-6 to TRBJ1-2; 9 bases fit TRBD1. J gave up 8 bases and V 4 bases, and 8 bases lay outside the gene matches. The CDR3 extends over 14 amino acids. CDR1 and CDR2 (germline): MNHNY, SVGAGI (reference sequence). DNA of the CDR3: TGTGCCAGCAGTTTCTCGGGACAGGGTAGGGGCTACACCTTC. Translated: CASSFSGQGRGYTF.

The chain couples TRBV11-3 to TRBJ1-1, with D perhaps TRBD1 (6 bases). Germline CDR1 is SGHNT and CDR2 is YENEEA. V dropped 1 base and J dropped 4 bases, with 16 bases sitting between them. The CDR3 extends over 16 amino acids. The CDR3, as DNA: TGTGCCAGCAGCTTAGTCGGGGGCTTAAGAGGCACTGAAGCTTTCTTT. Its protein is CASSLVGGLRGTEAFF.

The chain carries TRBV7-6 and TRBJ2-3; TRBD2 might be the D (5 bases). The CDR3 consists of 17 residues. The V gene's germline CDR1 is SGHVS and CDR2 FNYEAQ. Trimming took 1 base from V and 11 from J, leaving 25 bases between them. Written as DNA, the CDR3 is TGTGCCAGCAGCTTAGAGGCGCAGGTTATGGGAGAGGGTGGGCAGTATTTT. This gives the protein CASSLEAQVMGEGGQYF. Full variable domain (missing parts from reference TRBV7-6 and TRBJ2-3): GAGVSQSPRYKVTKRGQDVALRCDPISGHVSLYWYRQALGQGPEFLTYFNYEAQQDKSGLPNDRFSAERPEGSISTLTIQRTEQRDSAMYRCASSLEAQVMGEGGQYFGPGTRLTVL.

In this sample, this clone turned up once. CDR3: CASSIDPPGGLKDTEAFF. CDR3 sequence (DNA): TGTGCCAGTAGTATAGACCCGCCGGGAGGTTTGAAGGACACTGAAGCTTTCTTT. V and J are TRBV19 and TRBJ1-1; D ambiguous. Germline CDR1 LNHDA, CDR2 SQIVND (reference sequence). V lost 0 bases to trimming and J lost 3 bases, with 20 bases between them. The CDR3 contains 18 residues.

The chain carries TRBV2 and TRBJ1-2, with a weak D call TRBD1 (5 bases). Germline V lookup: CDR1 SNHLY, CDR2 FYNNEI. V dropped 4 bases and J dropped 7 bases, with 13 bases sitting between them. CDR3 length: 13 residues. This CDR3 is CASSGNGGSGYTF. DNA of the CDR3: TGTGCCAGCAGTGGCAACGGGGGGTCTGGCTACACCTTC.

The chain employs TRBV5-6 and TRBJ2-3; TRBD1 matches at 9 bases. Per germline, CDR1 SGHDT and CDR2 YYEEEE. The CDR3 totals 15 residues. The V and J ends lost 4 bases and 3 bases, in that order; junction bases with no gene match: 6. Here the CDR3 DNA reads TGTGCCAGCAGCCTAGGGGACAGGGTGACAGATACGCAGTATTTT. Translation: CASSLGDRVTDTQYF.

V usage is TRBV7-2 and J usage is TRBJ1-5; maybe TRBD1 (6 bases). This CDR3 is built from 16 residues. V lost 3 bases to trimming and J lost 6 bases, with 18 bases between them. Germline CDR1 SGHTA, CDR2 FQGNSA. The CDR3 sequence: CASSLGSGGQGQPQHF. Written as DNA, the CDR3 is TGTGCCAGCAGCTTGGGGAGCGGGGGGCAGGGTCAGCCCCAGCATTTT.

With regard to this clone: One end of the junction does not line up with germline, which may come from a read error. The chain links TRBV18 to TRBJ1-4; 9 bases agree with TRBD1. Germline CDR1 and CDR2: KGHSH and LQKENI. The CDR3 is 12 amino acids. As DNA, the CDR3 is TGCCGGACAGGGGAAACTAATGAAAAACTGTTTTTT. This sequence encodes CRTGETNEKLFF. The full variable domain, in which reference TRBV18 and TRBJ1-4 provide the parts outside the CDR3, is NAGVMQNPRHLVRRRGQEARLRCSPMKGHSHVYWYRQLPEEGLKFMVYLQKENIIDESGMPKERFSAEFPKEGPSILRIQQVVRGDSAAYFCRTGETNEKLFFGSGTQLSVL.